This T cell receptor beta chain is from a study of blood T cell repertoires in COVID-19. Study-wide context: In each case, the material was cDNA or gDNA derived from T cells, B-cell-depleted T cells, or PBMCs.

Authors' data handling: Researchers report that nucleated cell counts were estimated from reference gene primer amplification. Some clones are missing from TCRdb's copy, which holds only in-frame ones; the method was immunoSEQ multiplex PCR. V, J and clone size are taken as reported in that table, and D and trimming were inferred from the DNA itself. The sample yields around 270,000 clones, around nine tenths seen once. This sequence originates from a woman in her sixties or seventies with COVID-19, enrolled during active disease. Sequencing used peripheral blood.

The CDR3 reads CASRPSQQGISGNTIYF. CDR3 DNA sequence: TGTGCCAGCAGACCCAGCCAACAGGGGATCTCTGGAAACACCATATATTTT. The chain couples TRBV28 to TRBJ1-3; 7 nucleotides match TRBD1. Losses at the gene ends were 6 bases for V and 0 bases for J; bases not matched to a gene: 11. The CDR3 consists of 17 residues. The germline V gene encodes CDR1 MDHEN and CDR2 SYDVKM.